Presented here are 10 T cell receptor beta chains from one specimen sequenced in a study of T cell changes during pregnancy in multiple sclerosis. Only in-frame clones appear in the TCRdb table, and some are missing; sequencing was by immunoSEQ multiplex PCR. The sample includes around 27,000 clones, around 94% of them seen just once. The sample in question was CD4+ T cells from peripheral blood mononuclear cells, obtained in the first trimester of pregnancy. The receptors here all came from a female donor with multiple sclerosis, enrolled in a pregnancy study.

The CDR3 reads CASSYYRGNTEAFF. For the CDR3, the DNA is TGTGCCAGCAGTTACTACAGGGGGAATACTGAAGCTTTCTTT. The J gene is TRBJ1-1, the V gene TRBV6-5, with TRBD1 matching over 8 bases. The V gene end was trimmed by 1 base and the J gene end by 5 bases; junction bases not matched to a gene: 3. There are 14 residues in the CDR3. Looked up from germline, CDR1 is MNHEY and CDR2 is SVGAGI.

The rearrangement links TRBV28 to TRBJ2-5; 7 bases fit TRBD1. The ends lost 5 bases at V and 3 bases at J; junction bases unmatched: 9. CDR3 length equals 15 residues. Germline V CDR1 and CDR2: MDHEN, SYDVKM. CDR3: CASSPDRWREETQYF. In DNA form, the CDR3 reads TGTGCCAGCAGTCCGGACAGGTGGCGGGAAGAGACCCAGTACTTC.

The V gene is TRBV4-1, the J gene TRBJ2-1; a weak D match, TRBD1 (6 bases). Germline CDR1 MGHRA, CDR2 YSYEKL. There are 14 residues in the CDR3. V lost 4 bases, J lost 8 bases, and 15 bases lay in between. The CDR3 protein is CASSPLGRGHEQFF. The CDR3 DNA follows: TGCGCCAGCAGCCCCCTAGGCAGGGGCCATGAGCAGTTCTTC.

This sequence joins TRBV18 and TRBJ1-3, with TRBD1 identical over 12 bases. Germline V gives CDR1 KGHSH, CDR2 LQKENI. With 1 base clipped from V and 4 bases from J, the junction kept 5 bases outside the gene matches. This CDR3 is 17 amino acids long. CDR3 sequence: CASSPRGQGAPGNTIYF. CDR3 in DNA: TGTGCCAGCTCACCACGGGGACAGGGGGCCCCAGGAAACACCATATATTTT.

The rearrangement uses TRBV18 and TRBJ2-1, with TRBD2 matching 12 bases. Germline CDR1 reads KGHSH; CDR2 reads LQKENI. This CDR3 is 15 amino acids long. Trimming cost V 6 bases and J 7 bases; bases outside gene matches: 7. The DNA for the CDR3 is TGTGCCAGCTCCCCGCTAGCGGGGGGGCGTAATGAGCAGTTCTTC. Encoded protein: CASSPLAGGRNEQFF.

CDR3 protein: CASSSYGGAAGELFF. CDR3 nucleotides: TGTGCCAGCAGCTCCTACGGGGGGGCGGCCGGGGAGCTGTTTTTT. This chain joins TRBV7-2 and TRBJ2-2, with 8 bases matching TRBD2. After removal of 4 bases from V and 6 bases from J, the junction contained 7 bases not matched to a gene. The CDR3 length is 15 residues. Looked up from germline, CDR1 is SGHTA and CDR2 is FQGNSA.

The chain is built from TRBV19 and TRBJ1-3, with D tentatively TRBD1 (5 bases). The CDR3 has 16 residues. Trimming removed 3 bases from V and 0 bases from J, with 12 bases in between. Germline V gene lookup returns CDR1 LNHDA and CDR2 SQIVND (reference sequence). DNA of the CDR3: TGTGCCAGTAGTATCCGAATCGGGGGCTCTGGAAACACCATATATTTT. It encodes CASSIRIGGSGNTIYF.

CDR3 amino acids: CASSVEPPGRGNTIYF. In nucleotides, the CDR3 is TGTGCCAGCAGCGTAGAGCCCCCAGGGCGGGGAAACACCATATATTTT. This chain links TRBV9 with TRBJ1-3; a possible D gene is TRBD1 (5 bases). This CDR3 contains 16 residues. V was pared by 0 bases and J by 4 bases, with 14 bases between. Germline V gene sequence: CDR1 SGDLS, CDR2 YYNGEE.

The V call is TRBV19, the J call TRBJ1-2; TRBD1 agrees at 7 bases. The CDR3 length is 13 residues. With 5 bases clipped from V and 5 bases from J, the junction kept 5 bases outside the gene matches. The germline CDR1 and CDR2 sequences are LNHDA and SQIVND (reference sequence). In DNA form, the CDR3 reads TGTGCCAGTAGTTCCGGGACAGAATATGGCTACACCTTC. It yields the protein CASSSGTEYGYTF.

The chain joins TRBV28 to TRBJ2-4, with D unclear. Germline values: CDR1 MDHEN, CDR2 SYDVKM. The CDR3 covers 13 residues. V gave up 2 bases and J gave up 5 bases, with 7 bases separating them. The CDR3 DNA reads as TGTGCCAGCAGTTTAGCCCAGGAAAACATTCAGTACTTC. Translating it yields CASSLAQENIQYF. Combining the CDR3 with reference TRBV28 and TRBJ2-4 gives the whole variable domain DVKVTQSSRYLVKRTGEKVFLECVQDMDHENMFWYRQDPGLGLRLIYFSYDVKMKEKGDIPEGYSVSREKKERFSLILESASTNQTSMYLCASSLAQENIQYFGAGTRLSVL.